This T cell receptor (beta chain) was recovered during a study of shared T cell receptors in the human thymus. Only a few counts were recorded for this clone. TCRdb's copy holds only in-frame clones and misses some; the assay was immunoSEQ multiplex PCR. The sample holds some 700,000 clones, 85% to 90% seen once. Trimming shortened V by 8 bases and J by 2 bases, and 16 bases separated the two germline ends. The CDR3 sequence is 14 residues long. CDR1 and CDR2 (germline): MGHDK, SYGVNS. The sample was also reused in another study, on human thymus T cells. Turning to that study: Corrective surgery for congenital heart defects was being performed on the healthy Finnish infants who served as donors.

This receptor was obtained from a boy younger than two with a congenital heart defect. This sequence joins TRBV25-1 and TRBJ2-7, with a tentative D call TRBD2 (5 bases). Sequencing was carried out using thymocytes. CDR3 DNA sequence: TGTGCCAGCCAGGCAGGAGGAGTAACCTACGAGCAGTACTTC. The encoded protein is CASQAGGVTYEQYF.